Listed below are T cell receptor beta chains from one sample, sequenced in a study of early T cells in non-severe SARS-CoV-2 infection. TCRdb independently ran MiXCR on the 5' RACE reads; one entry per CDR3 protein. Of about 33,000 distinct CDR3 sequences detected, 5% to 6% appear once; the ten largest clones hold roughly 13%. Sequenced material: whole blood. These receptor sequences come from an adult who was a healthcare worker with PCR-confirmed SARS-CoV-2 infection or an uninfected control (not recorded which). CDR3s include the opening cysteine and the closing phenylalanine or tryptophan. Part of the rows lack a size; the others show once, few, many or a class for expanded clones.

v_gene | abundance | CDR3aa
TRBV28 | few | CASSTPGELFF
TRBV4-1 | - | CTSSQDRIRGNEQFF
TRBV3-1 | few | CASSQEVGLRGETQYF
TRBV5-1 | many | CASSFFSGEQYF
TRBV6-5 | many | CASSRRTGGNTEAFF
TRBV11-2 | - | CASSFRNYGYTF
TRBV7-2 | many | CASSFQGGIDEQFF
TRBV20-1 | - | CSIRYGGGYTF
TRBV18 | few | CASSPRGDRQETQYF
TRBV18 | many | CASYRARADTEAFF
TRBV18 | few | CASSPWESSTDTQYF
TRBV7-2 | few | CASSLEGDGRQETQYF
TRBV11-1 | many | CASSLGGLSTYEQYF
TRBV10-1 | few | CASSQDRLWGYTF
TRBV6-1 | few | CASSPGLVQETQYF
TRBV6-6 | few | CASSLGGPTRTYEQYF
TRBV6-2/TRBV6-3 | few | CASSDPTGDPFF
TRBV25-1 | - | CASRELGGTGELFF
TRBV2 | many | CASSRRSSTDTQYF
TRBV7-8 | few | CASSLFQDEQYF
TRBV7-2 | - | CASSPPPGTGGSYGYTF
TRBV3-1 | - | CASSPEDYEQYF
TRBV4-1 | many | CASTAPGQGWNSPLHF
TRBV6-6 | few | CASSYTGLSGNTIYF
TRBV7-7 | - | CASSYGTGTGGQDEQFF
TRBV28 | many | CASSFPAPAFEAFF
TRBV7-9 | - | CASSFVFRSEAFF
TRBV7-3 | - | CASSEWDRSSYEQYF
TRBV9 | medium-sized | CASSDGTYNSPLHF
TRBV11-2 | few | CASSPIRRGGRQPYEQYF
TRBV30 | few | CACSPPAGSGNTIYF
TRBV11-2 | - | CASSSIRTYCEQYF
TRBV18 | many | CASSNQETQYF
TRBV2 | many | CASSRLAGSSYNEQFF
TRBV7-3 | few | CASSLLAGDTDTQYF
TRBV5-1 | many | CASKRERGRDLYNEQFF
TRBV11-2 | many | CASRVPGGTDTQYF
TRBV10-3 | few | CAIKEDQTDTQYF
TRBV11-2 | few | CASSSIRTYYEQYF
TRBV30 | many | CAWRGGTGELFF
TRBV2 | many | CASGLAGVTNEQFF
TRBV20-1 | many | CSAASGVGYEQYF
TRBV7-2 | many | CASSQNRQSYEQYF
TRBV15 | many | CATSRQRVDTQYF
TRBV20-1 | - | CSATWRVGGEQYF
TRBV4-1 | many | CASPGQGVETQYF
TRBV12-3/TRBV12-4 | few | CASSPYRDANYGYTF
TRBV9 | - | CASSDSGANVLTF
TRBV5-1 | - | CASSLNQGAQQYF
TRBV5-4 | - | CASSLAGTGPLGQFF
TRBV7-2 | many | CASSLDLGQVTDTQYF
TRBV7-9 | many | CASSGQTSTDTQYF
TRBV19 | many | CASSINRLNYGYTF
TRBV7-8 | many | CASSLGRQSNTGELFF